This entry features one T cell receptor beta chain sequence. Germline assignment: CDR1 SGHRS and CDR2 YFSETQ. This CDR3 is built from 15 residues. V gave up 0 bases and J gave up 7 bases, with 13 bases separating them. Unique molecular identifiers were used in preparing the TCRbeta library. TCRdb itself ran the PCR reads through MiXCR, one entry per CDR3 protein. The data contain hundreds of thousands of distinct CDR3 sequences, about 15% of them singletons. The data stem from a study of T-cell reconstitution after alpha-beta-depleted transplantation in children. This clonotype originated in a human donor who donated a stem cell graft to a child with acute myeloid leukemia. V gene TRBV5-1 combines with J gene TRBJ1-4, with a weak D call TRBD1 (6 bases). The material was PBMCs from the stem cell graft donor, obtained from the stem cell graft. The chain's CDR3 is CASSLGPQGGEKLFF. The CDR3 DNA is TGCGCCAGCAGCTTGGGCCCCCAAGGGGGTGAAAAACTGTTTTTT.